This TCR beta chain originates from a study of shared clonotypes between healthy human individuals. Repertoires were generated with immunoSEQ multiplex PCR, while TCRdb's copy carries only in-frame clones and drops some. The table includes around 600,000 clones, about 95% detected once. CD8 cells classed as naive were CD45RO-negative and positively selected for CCR7, excluding terminally differentiated effector memory CD45RA+ cells. This receptor was identified in a woman in her 30s in good health. Sequenced input: naive CD8+ T cells sorted from blood.

The CDR3 sequence is CASSKMTSGRNEQFF. The CDR3 nucleotides read TGTGCCAGCAGCAAGATGACTAGCGGGAGAAATGAGCAGTTCTTC. This chain connects TRBV21-1 to TRBJ2-1; TRBD2, as called in the table, went unchecked against the DNA. TRBV21-1 is noted as a pseudogene. The CDR3 has 15 residues.